Each of the 2 T cell receptor beta chains below was sequenced from the same sample in a study of memory CD4+ T cells and cytomegalovirus serostatus. Sequencing was performed with immunoSEQ multiplex PCR; in TCRdb, only in-frame clones are kept and a portion is missing. The sample consists of about 57,000 clones, around 79% of them appearing once. The sort gate was single viable CD3+CD4+CD8-CD45RO+ cells for memory CD4+ T cells. Sequenced material: memory CD4+ T cells from blood. These receptors originate from an adult in good health and CMV-seronegative.

J is TRBJ2-1 and V is TRBV5-3; TRBD2 agrees at 9 bases. TRBV5-3 is recorded as an ORF, its role being uncertain. The CDR3 covers 17 residues. Trimming removed 1 base from V and 1 base from J; junction bases left unmatched: 6. The CDR3 region has the DNA TGTGCCAGAAGCTTGTCATCTAGCGGGGTATCCTACAATGAGCAGTTCTTC. It yields the protein CARSLSSSGVSYNEQFF.

About this clone: Compared with germline, one end of the junction differs, possibly owing to a read error. The CDR3 coding sequence is TGTGCCAGTAGTATTGGTGGGGACAGGTTCTTC. Translation: CASSIGGDRFF. V gene TRBV19 combines with J gene TRBJ2-7; TRBD1 agrees at 8 bases. The CDR3 extends over 11 amino acids. Germline loops: CDR1 LNHDA, CDR2 SQIVND (reference sequence).